One sample yielded the 31 T cell receptor beta chains listed below, sequenced in a study of Ad26.COV2.S vaccination and SARS-CoV-2 variants. Treatment indicated: about 20 received Ad26.COV2.S at low or high dose, single or two shots; about five received placebo; per-sample allocation not given. After the first vaccine or placebo injection, samples were drawn on day 63. Profiling relied on immunoSEQ multiplex PCR, and the TCRdb table lists in-frame clones only, not all of them. Of some 340,000 clones in the sample, around 84% were seen once. The starting material was peripheral blood, obtained in a trial of Ad26.COV2.S vaccine versus placebo. These receptors were taken from a person aged 18 to 65 who received the Ad26.COV2.S COVID-19 vaccine or a placebo.

The genes are TRBV18 and TRBJ2-7; D possibly corresponds to TRBD1 (6 bases). CDR1 and CDR2 (germline): KGHSH, LQKENI. This CDR3 contains 14 residues. V was clipped by 4 bases and J by 4 bases, with 14 bases between them. The CDR3 loop reads CASSLEYRAYEQYF. CDR3 DNA: TGTGCCAGCTCACTCGAATACAGGGCGTACGAGCAGTACTTC.

This sequence joins TRBV3-1 (or the pseudogene TRBV3-2) and TRBJ1-1, with 9 bases aligning to TRBD1. CDR1 and CDR2 (germline): LGHDT, YNNKEL (reference sequence). The CDR3 contains 14 residues. V trimming: 3 bases; J trimming: 5 bases; junction bases outside the gene matches: 4. The CDR3 sequence is CASSHGTGRTEAFF. The CDR3, as DNA: TGTGCCAGCAGCCACGGGACAGGGCGAACTGAAGCTTTCTTT.

The CDR3 spells CASSDRGGFGYTF. The CDR3 coding sequence is TGTGCCAGCAGTGATCGAGGAGGATTTGGCTACACCTTC. This chain connects TRBV2 to TRBJ1-2, with D unresolved. This CDR3 is 13 amino acids long. Germline-derived CDR1 and CDR2 are SNHLY and FYNNEI. V gave up 3 bases and J gave up 7 bases, with 12 bases separating them. Looking up the rest from reference TRBV2 and TRBJ1-2 gives the full variable domain: EPEVTQTPSHQVTQMGQEVILRCVPISNHLYFYWYRQILGQKVEFLVSFYNNEISEKSEIFDDQFSVERPDGSNFTLKIRSTKLEDSAMYFCASSDRGGFGYTFGSGTRLTVV.

The chain joins TRBV5-6 to TRBJ2-5; possibly TRBD2 for D (5 bases). CDR3 length equals 16 residues. Per germline, CDR1 SGHDT and CDR2 YYEEEE. V gave up 2 bases and J gave up 2 bases, with 16 bases separating them. CDR3 DNA sequence: TGTGCCAGCAGCTTCCGCTCTTCCCGGGGACAAGAGACCCAGTACTTC. Its protein product is CASSFRSSRGQETQYF.

The chain employs TRBV23-1 and TRBJ2-7; 10 nucleotides align to TRBD2. TRBV23-1 is placed among ORFs of uncertain function. Trimming took 1 base from V and 3 from J; bases not matched to a gene: 12. The CDR3 is 18 residues long. In DNA form, the CDR3 reads TGCGCCAGCAGTCAATGTTCGCTAGCGGGGGCCGCCCTCTACGAGCAGTACTTC. Protein sequence: CASSQCSLAGAALYEQYF.

The V gene is TRBV11-1, the J gene TRBJ1-1; D possibly corresponds to TRBD1 (5 bases). Per the germline V gene, CDR1 is SGHAT and CDR2 is FQDESV (reference sequence). Trimming left V 0 bases short and J 3 bases short, with 8 bases between. This CDR3 spans 14 amino acids. The CDR3 region has the DNA TGTGCCAGCAGCTTAGCGGGACGGGACACTGAAGCTTTCTTT. Its translation: CASSLAGRDTEAFF.

The V call is TRBV7-2, the J call TRBJ2-1, with TRBD1 identical over 7 bases. The J segment lost 0 bases and the V segment lost 5 bases, leaving 16 bases of the junction unmatched. This CDR3 comprises 19 residues. Germline CDR1 SGHTA, CDR2 FQGNSA. The chain's CDR3 is CASSLRLLRGGLSYNEQFF. CDR3 nucleotide sequence: TGTGCCAGCAGCCTACGGCTCCTGCGAGGGGGCCTCTCCTACAATGAGCAGTTCTTC. Full variable domain (missing parts from reference TRBV7-2 and TRBJ2-1): GAGVSQSPSNKVTEKGKDVELRCDPISGHTALYWYRQSLGQGLEFLIYFQGNSAPDKSGLPSDRFSAERTGGSVSTLTIQRTQQEDSAVYLCASSLRLLRGGLSYNEQFFGPGTRLTVL.

The DNA for the CDR3 is TGTGCCAGTAGTACCGACAGGGAAGGCTATGGCTACACCTTC. Protein sequence: CASSTDREGYGYTF. The genes are TRBV19 and TRBJ1-2; 7 bases are a match to TRBD1. This CDR3 comprises 14 residues. The germline gives CDR1 LNHDA, CDR2 SQIVND (reference sequence). Trimming took 4 bases from V and 4 from J; bases not matched to a gene: 6.

This chain links TRBV2 with TRBJ2-2; tentative D call: TRBD1 (6 bases). The V gene lost 3 bases and the J gene lost 1 base, with 6 bases spanning the gap. The CDR3 is 14 amino acids. The germline gives CDR1 SNHLY, CDR2 FYNNEI. The CDR3 here is CASSEGQNTGELFF. DNA for the CDR3: TGTGCCAGCAGTGAGGGACAGAACACCGGGGAGCTGTTTTTT. Using reference TRBV2 and TRBJ2-2 for the parts outside the CDR3, the full variable domain is EPEVTQTPSHQVTQMGQEVILRCVPISNHLYFYWYRQILGQKVEFLVSFYNNEISEKSEIFDDQFSVERPDGSNFTLKIRSTKLEDSAMYFCASSEGQNTGELFFGEGSRLTVL.

The chain links TRBV6-4 to TRBJ1-5; D is ambiguous. The CDR3 spans 13 residues. Germline lookup yields CDR1 MRHNA and CDR2 SNTAGT. V lost 8 bases to trimming and J lost 3 bases, with 11 bases between them. The CDR3 nucleotides are TGTGCCAGCTCCGACGGCGCCAATCAGCCCCAGCATTTT. This encodes CASSDGANQPQHF.

The chain couples TRBV3-1 (or the pseudogene TRBV3-2) to TRBJ2-7; a possible D gene is TRBD2 (5 bases). Germline values: CDR1 LGHDT, CDR2 YNNKEL (reference sequence). V gave up 4 bases and J gave up 7 bases, with 14 bases separating them. This CDR3 comprises 13 residues. The CDR3 reads CASSPDSGWEQYF. The CDR3 nucleotides are TGTGCCAGCAGCCCGGACTCTGGCTGGGAGCAGTACTTC.

The V and J genes are TRBV5-1 and TRBJ2-3; 12 nucleotides line up with TRBD2. Germline V gene sequence: CDR1 SGHRS, CDR2 YFSETQ. The CDR3 length is 19 residues. Trimming at V came to 4 bases and at J to 0 bases, leaving 12 bases not matched to a gene. Here the CDR3 reads CASSLGLAGTATSTDTQYF. The CDR3, as DNA: TGCGCCAGCAGCCTTGGACTAGCGGGGACAGCGACTAGCACAGATACGCAGTATTTT.

The gene calls are TRBV6-2 or TRBV6-3 and TRBJ1-5; D call uncertain. Germline loops: CDR1 MNHEY, CDR2 SVGEGT. V lost 3 bases and J 5 bases, leaving 11 bases between the germline ends. The CDR3 has 14 residues. CDR3 nucleotides: TGTGCCAGCAGTTATGGCCGATGGGATCAGCCCCAGCATTTT. Translation gives CASSYGRWDQPQHF.

The chain links TRBV5-1 to TRBJ2-7; D is perhaps TRBD1 (6 bases). The V and J ends lost 2 bases and 2 bases respectively, with 8 bases between them. The CDR3 has 13 residues. Looked up from germline, CDR1 is SGHRS and CDR2 is YFSETQ. The CDR3 here is CASSLQGPYEQYF. The CDR3 DNA reads as TGCGCCAGCAGCTTACAGGGTCCCTACGAGCAGTACTTC.

V gene TRBV7-3 combines with J gene TRBJ1-1; D ambiguous. CDR1 and CDR2 from the germline V gene are SGHTA and FQGTGA. This CDR3 comprises 13 residues. Trimming took 6 bases from V and 1 from J, leaving 9 bases between them. This chain's CDR3 is CASRVTPNTEAFF. The CDR3 coding sequence is TGTGCCAGCAGGGTGACACCGAACACTGAAGCTTTCTTT.

CDR3 sequence (DNA): TGTGCCAGCTCGGAGGGTCCTAATGAAAAACTGTTTTTT. This translates into CASSEGPNEKLFF. This sequence joins TRBV18 and TRBJ1-4; D call uncertain. V shed 6 bases and J shed 3 bases, with 8 bases lying between them. Germline V gene lookup returns CDR1 KGHSH and CDR2 LQKENI. The CDR3 spans 13 residues.

The CDR3 region has the DNA TGTGCCAGCAGTAACAGGGCTCTGAATGAAAAACTGTTTTTT. Amino acid sequence: CASSNRALNEKLFF. The chain couples TRBV28 to TRBJ1-4, with a tentative D call TRBD1 (6 bases). Germline-derived CDR1 and CDR2 are MDHEN and SYDVKM. V dropped 5 bases and J dropped 5 bases, with 12 bases sitting between them. The CDR3 extends over 14 amino acids. Based on the CDR3 plus reference TRBV28 and TRBJ1-4, the full variable domain is DVKVTQSSRYLVKRTGEKVFLECVQDMDHENMFWYRQDPGLGLRLIYFSYDVKMKEKGDIPEGYSVSREKKERFSLILESASTNQTSMYLCASSNRALNEKLFFGSGTQLSVL.

This sequence joins TRBV11-3 and TRBJ2-1; 9 nucleotides align to TRBD2. The CDR3 sequence is 16 residues long. The V gene's germline CDR1 is SGHNT and CDR2 YENEEA. V lost 1 base to trimming and J lost 6 bases; unmatched junction nucleotides: 7. The CDR3 here is CASSLVGGLALNEQFF. CDR3 DNA: TGTGCCAGCAGCTTAGTAGGTGGACTAGCGCTCAATGAGCAGTTCTTC.

The rearrangement joins TRBV5-4 to TRBJ2-2, with TRBD2 matching 12 bases. In germline, CDR1 is SGHNT, CDR2 YYREEE (reference sequence). J lost 4 bases, V lost 3 bases, and 13 bases had no gene match. The CDR3 is 19 residues long. The CDR3 is CASSSQALAGGRGTGELFF. In DNA, the CDR3 is TGTGCCAGCAGCTCCCAGGCACTAGCGGGGGGCCGGGGCACCGGGGAGCTGTTTTTT.

CDR3 protein: CASSLGVSFEQYF. Written as DNA, the CDR3 is TGTGCCAGCAGCTTAGGAGTGAGTTTCGAGCAGTACTTC. The chain employs TRBV7-8 and TRBJ2-7; D is undetermined. There are 13 residues in the CDR3. Trimming took off 1 base at V and 6 bases at J, with 10 bases between the two ends. CDR1 SGHVS and CDR2 FQNEAQ come from the germline V gene.

This chain connects TRBV5-1 to TRBJ2-1; TRBD1 aligns across 8 bases. Germline V CDR1 and CDR2: SGHRS, YFSETQ. J lost 9 bases, V lost 1 base, and 6 bases had no gene match. The CDR3 runs 14 residues. CDR3 sequence (DNA): TGCGCCAGCAGCTTGCGTCAGGGGGCGGGTGAGCAGTTCTTC. This codes for CASSLRQGAGEQFF.

The chain links TRBV7-3 to TRBJ2-1; 12 positions agree with TRBD1. Trimming cost V 0 bases and J 12 bases; bases outside gene matches: 9. Germline CDR1 and CDR2: SGHTA and FQGTGA. This CDR3 is 16 amino acids long. The CDR3 is CASSLTYGTGGFGQFF. CDR3 in DNA: TGTGCCAGCAGCTTAACGTACGGGACAGGGGGCTTCGGGCAGTTCTTC.

This clone was seen once. This chain links TRBV10-3 with TRBJ1-5, with 7 bases fitting TRBD1. Germline V gene sequence: CDR1 ENHRY, CDR2 SYGVKD. V lost 4 bases and J lost 2; bases outside the gene matches: 2. The CDR3 runs to 14 residues. The CDR3 protein is CAISVGQGNQPQHF. CDR3 in DNA: TGTGCCATCAGTGTCGGACAGGGCAATCAGCCCCAGCATTTT.

As to this clone: The sample has other DNA sequences that encode this CDR3 too. V usage is TRBV5-1 and J usage is TRBJ1-1; possibly TRBD1 for D (6 bases). There are 14 residues in the CDR3. Germline V gene data show CDR1 as SGHRS and CDR2 as YFSETQ. Trimming took 3 bases from V and 1 from J, leaving 10 bases between them. DNA for the CDR3: TGCGCCAGCAGCTCCGGACAGCCGAACACTGAAGCTTTCTTT. Protein product: CASSSGQPNTEAFF.

The genes are TRBV24-1 and TRBJ2-3; no firm D call. The CDR3 totals 13 residues. Trimming removed 4 bases from V and 0 bases from J, with 4 bases in between. The germline V gene encodes CDR1 KGHDR and CDR2 SFDVKD. This CDR3 reads CATSESSTDTQYF. The CDR3 nucleotides read TGTGCCACCAGTGAATCTAGCACAGATACGCAGTATTTT.

V is TRBV24-1 and J is TRBJ2-7; D is possibly TRBD1 (6 bases). Deletions cut 6 bases from V and 3 bases from J, with 20 bases between. Per germline, CDR1 KGHDR and CDR2 SFDVKD. The CDR3 totals 16 residues. In DNA, the CDR3 is TGTGCCACCAGTCCCCCCGGGGCAAAGGGGGACTACGAGCAGTACTTC. Protein: CATSPPGAKGDYEQYF.

J is TRBJ2-5 and V is TRBV18, with D possibly matching TRBD1 (5 bases). Trimming cost V 3 bases and J 4 bases, with 15 bases left between them. The CDR3 runs to 15 residues. CDR1 and CDR2 (germline): KGHSH, LQKENI. CDR3 nucleotides: TGTGCCAGCTCACCGACACAGGATCGCGGAGAGACCCAGTACTTC. It translates to CASSPTQDRGETQYF.

CDR3 in amino acids: CASKLTEGSYGYTF. DNA for the CDR3: TGCGCCAGCAAGTTGACTGAGGGGTCCTATGGCTACACCTTC. V and J are TRBV5-1 and TRBJ1-2; TRBD1 might be the D (5 bases). This CDR3 comprises 14 residues. V was pared by 6 bases and J by 4 bases, with 16 bases between. Germline assignment: CDR1 SGHRS and CDR2 YFSETQ.

The chain has TRBV29-1 and TRBJ1-2; TRBD1 is a possible D gene (5 bases). Germline V lookup: CDR1 SQVTM, CDR2 ANQGSEA. This CDR3 is 15 amino acids long. The V gene lost 3 bases and the J gene lost 5 bases, with 19 bases spanning the gap. The CDR3 is CSVDAGVGDLYGYTF. CDR3 in DNA: TGCAGCGTTGACGCGGGGGTCGGGGACTTATATGGCTACACCTTC.

This clone showed up just once. The V gene is TRBV27, the J gene TRBJ2-6; 7 nucleotides align to TRBD2. Germline CDR1 reads MNHEY; CDR2 reads SMNVEV (reference sequence). J gave up 2 bases and V 5 bases, and 9 bases lay outside the gene matches. The CDR3 sequence is 17 residues long. CDR3 residues: CASSTPWGLTGANVLTF. The DNA of the CDR3 is TGTGCCAGCAGTACCCCGTGGGGACTAACTGGGGCCAACGTCCTGACTTTC.

The CDR3 region is CASSSQVSPLHF. The CDR3 nucleotides read TGTGCCAGCAGTTCCCAGGTTTCACCCCTCCACTTT. This chain uses TRBV6-5 with TRBJ1-6, with D unresolved. The germline V and J ends were trimmed by 4 bases and 9 bases, with 7 bases remaining between them. Germline CDR1 and CDR2: MNHEY and SVGAGI. CDR3 length: 12 residues.